Shown below are 18 T cell receptor gamma chains from a single sample sequenced in a study of gamma delta lymphoproliferative disorders and STAT genes. Sequencing used genomic DNA taken from PBMCs of patients and controls. TCRdb re-processed the multiplex PCR reads via CATT. The table records 1,500 to 2,000 gamma-chain clones, more than 8% of them present only once. Sequencing used blood. The origin of the receptors is a human donor in good health.

This clone is termed medium-sized. CDR3 in amino acids: CATWDEANYKKLF. CDR3 nucleotides: TGTGCCACCTGGGATGAAGCGAATTATAAGAAACTCTTT. The V call is TRGV4, the J call TRGJ1 or TRGJ2. Because TCRdb records no J gene, it was assigned here through a match of the DNA to germline. The CDR3 is made up of 13 amino acids. Germline CDR1 EGSTGY, CDR2 YDSYTSSV. The junction had 6 bases not matched to a gene; V was cut back by 2 bases and J by 5 bases.

The sample holds a few counts of this clone. The J gene is TRGJP2, the V gene TRGV2. Because TCRdb records no J gene, it was assigned here through a match of the DNA to germline. Losses at the gene ends were 1 base for V and 2 bases for J; bases not matched to a gene: 7. The CDR3 runs to 16 residues. The germline V gene encodes CDR1 EGSNGY and CDR2 YDSYNSKV. In nucleotides, the CDR3 is TGTGCCACCTGGGACGGCGAGATAAGTAGTGATTGGATCAAGACGTTT. This sequence encodes CATWDGEISSDWIKTF.

Within the sample, this clone is medium-sized. V and J are TRGV10 and TRGJ1 or TRGJ2. The J gene comes from matching the DNA to germline here; TCRdb lacks it. TRGV10 falls under the ORF class, with uncertain function. There are 14 residues in the CDR3. V trimming: 7 bases; J trimming: 3 bases; junction bases outside the gene matches: 10. The CDR3: CAAWFRKPYYKKLF. Here the CDR3 DNA reads TGTGCTGCGTGGTTTCGTAAACCTTATTATAAGAAACTCTTT.

By sample share, this clone is medium-sized. This CDR3 is CATWDGRDHKKLF. In DNA, the CDR3 is TGTGCCACCTGGGACGGGCGCGATCATAAGAAACTCTTT. This chain connects TRGV2 to TRGJ1 or TRGJ2. Germline matching of the DNA provided the J gene here, since TCRdb leaves it blank. Looked up from germline, CDR1 is EGSNGY and CDR2 is YDSYNSKV. Trimming cost V 0 bases and J 8 bases; bases outside gene matches: 7. This CDR3 has 13 residues.

By share, this clone counts as medium-sized. The J gene was not called, though the V gene is TRGV8. This CDR3 is 13 amino acids long. Looked up from germline, CDR1 is VENAVY and CDR2 is YDSYNSRV. CDR3 in DNA: TGTGCCACCTGGGATACCACGGGTATAATGGAACTCTTT. It is translated as CATWDTTGIMELF.

By frequency in the sample, this clone is medium-sized (0.01 to 0.1%). This chain joins TRGV3 and TRGJ1 or TRGJ2. TCRdb does not report a J gene; here it was assigned by matching the DNA to germline references. Losses at the gene ends were 0 bases for V and 8 bases for J; bases not matched to a gene: 7. This CDR3 comprises 13 residues. The germline gives CDR1 VTNTFY, CDR2 YDVSTARD (reference sequence). The CDR3 coding sequence is TGTGCCACCTGGGACAGGCTTTCTCATAAGAAACTCTTT. Protein product: CATWDRLSHKKLF.

In this sample, this clone is medium-sized. The J gene is TRGJ1 or TRGJ2, the V gene TRGV9. TCRdb offers no J gene call, so here the DNA was matched to germline to obtain one. V dropped 3 bases and J dropped 3; count of bases not matched to a gene: 2. The CDR3 spans 12 residues. CDR1 GITISATS and CDR2 ISYDGTV come from the germline V gene (reference sequence). In DNA form, the CDR3 reads TGTGCCTTGTGGGAGTTTTATTATAAGAAACTCTTT. The encoded protein is CALWEFYYKKLF.

This clone was observed a few times. TCRdb has a much larger clone's protein, which differs at residue 7 from the translation of this DNA, likely because of a read error; what is shown is the protein translated from the DNA. The V and J genes are TRGV3 and TRGJ1 or TRGJ2. The J gene was not available in TCRdb and was assigned here by matching the DNA to germline segments. The germline V gene encodes CDR1 VTNTFY and CDR2 YDVSTARD (reference sequence). After removal of 3 bases from V and 11 bases from J, the junction contained 7 bases not matched to a gene. This CDR3 contains 11 residues. CDR3 sequence reads: CATWDPEEKLF. The CDR3 DNA is TGTGCCACCTGGGACCCTGAGGAGAAACTCTTT.

By sample share, this clone is medium-sized. This CDR3 reads CATWEGGDKKLF. DNA of the CDR3: TGTGCCACCTGGGAGGGAGGAGATAAGAAACTCTTT. The chain uses TRGV2 and TRGJ1 or TRGJ2. No J gene is reported in TCRdb; it was inferred here by comparing the DNA with germline. V gave up 4 bases and J gave up 8 bases; unmatched junction bases: 8. The CDR3 is 12 amino acids. Germline loops: CDR1 EGSNGY, CDR2 YDSYNSKV.

This clone counts as medium-sized (0.01 to 0.1%). A junction end diverges from the germline sequence, so it may reflect a read error. This chain joins TRGV10 and TRGJ1 or TRGJ2. TCRdb records no J gene; here it was assigned by comparing the DNA to germline. TRGV10 is an open reading frame whose function is uncertain. The CDR3 has 14 residues. CDR3 coding DNA: TGCGCCCTGGCCCCCTCAGGGAATTATTATAAGAAACTCTTT. It codes for CALAPSGNYYKKLF.

In its sample, this clone ranks as medium-sized. The chain combines TRGV2 with TRGJ1 or TRGJ2. Since TCRdb gives no J gene, matching the DNA to germline was used here to assign it. V lost 5 bases to trimming and J lost 8 bases; unmatched junction nucleotides: 9. CDR3 length equals 12 residues. From germline, CDR1 is EGSNGY and CDR2 YDSYNSKV. The CDR3 loop is CATWGAGNKKLF. As DNA, the CDR3 is TGTGCCACCTGGGGCGCCGGCAATAAGAAACTCTTT.

Regarding this clone: This likely stems from a read error, as it lies one base from a far larger clone. Other DNA variants within this sample encode the same CDR3. The gene calls are TRGV10 and TRGJP1. TCRdb is silent on the J gene; assignment here came from matching the DNA to germline. TRGV10 counts as an open reading frame of uncertain function. CDR3 length equals 12 residues. The CDR3 here is CAACRPSWFKIF. The CDR3 DNA is TGCGCTGCGTGTCGCCCAAGTTGGTTCAAGATATTT.

This clone came up a few times. This chain joins TRGV5 and TRGJ1 or TRGJ2. No J segment appears in TCRdb, so it was assigned here by matching the sequence to germline. Trimming cost V 4 bases and J 7 bases; bases outside gene matches: 7. CDR1 and CDR2 from the germline V gene are VINAFY and YDVSNSKD. CDR3 length: 12 amino acids. The DNA of the CDR3 is TGTGCCACCTGGGAAAGTGAGTATAAGAAACTCTTT. The encoded protein is CATWESEYKKLF.

This rearrangement joins TRGV11 to TRGJP2. Matching the DNA to germline supplied the J gene, which TCRdb does not give. TRGV11 counts as an open reading frame of uncertain function. The CDR3 has 16 residues. The J segment lost 3 bases and the V segment lost 0 bases, leaving 4 bases of the junction unmatched. The CDR3 loop is CACWIRHFGSDWIKTF. DNA of the CDR3: TGTGCCTGCTGGATTAGGCACTTTGGTAGTGATTGGATCAAGACGTTT.

Sample share makes this clone medium-sized. This chain links TRGV8 with TRGJP2. Because TCRdb records no J gene, it was assigned here through a match of the DNA to germline. V lost 0 bases and J lost 4; bases outside the gene matches: 5. The CDR3 contains 15 residues. Germline V lookup: CDR1 VENAVY, CDR2 YDSYNSRV. The CDR3 region has the DNA TGTGCCACCTGGGATAGGGTGTTTAGTGATTGGATCAAGACGTTT. Amino acid sequence: CATWDRVFSDWIKTF.

This clone is categorized as medium-sized. The chain links TRGV10 to TRGJ1 or TRGJ2. The J gene, not given by TCRdb, was assigned here from a germline match of the nucleotide sequence. TRGV10 counts as an open reading frame of uncertain function. The ends lost 8 bases at V and 0 bases at J; junction bases unmatched: 11. CDR3 size: 15 residues. CDR3 residues: CAAWDRCLNYYKKLF. In DNA, the CDR3 is TGTGCTGCGTGGGACCGTTGTTTGAATTATTATAAGAAACTCTTT.

Concerning this clone: A far larger clone is just one base off, so this is likely a read error. The same CDR3 can be traced to other DNA sequences in this sample. With the J gene uncalled, the V gene is TRGV4. The V gene's germline CDR1 is EGSTGY and CDR2 YDSYTSSV. This CDR3 is 14 amino acids long. The CDR3 DNA reads as TGTGCCACCATTAACCGACAAACTTATTATAAGAAACTCTTC. Its protein product is CATINRQTYYKKLF.

In its sample, this clone is medium-sized. This sequence joins TRGV3 and TRGJ1 or TRGJ2. Because TCRdb records no J gene, it was assigned here through a match of the DNA to germline. Germline V gives CDR1 VTNTFY, CDR2 YDVSTARD (reference sequence). V gave up 1 base and J gave up 1 base; unmatched junction bases: 4. The CDR3 covers 14 residues. The CDR3, as DNA: TGTGCCACCTGGGACAGCGGTAATTATTATAAGAAACTCTTT. Its translation: CATWDSGNYYKKLF.